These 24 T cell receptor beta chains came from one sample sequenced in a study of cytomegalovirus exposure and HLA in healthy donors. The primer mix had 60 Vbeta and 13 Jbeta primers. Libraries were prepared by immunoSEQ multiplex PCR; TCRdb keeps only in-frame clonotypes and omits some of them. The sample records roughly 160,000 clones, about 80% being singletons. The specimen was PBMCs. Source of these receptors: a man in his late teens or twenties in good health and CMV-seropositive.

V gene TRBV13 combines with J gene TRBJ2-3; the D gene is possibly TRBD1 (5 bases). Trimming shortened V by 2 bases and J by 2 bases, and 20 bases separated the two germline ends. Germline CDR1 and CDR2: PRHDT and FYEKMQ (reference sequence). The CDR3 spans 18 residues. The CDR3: CASSLTGLQGPFTDTQYF. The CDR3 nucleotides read TGTGCCAGCAGCTTAACCGGTCTCCAGGGCCCTTTCACAGATACGCAGTATTTT.

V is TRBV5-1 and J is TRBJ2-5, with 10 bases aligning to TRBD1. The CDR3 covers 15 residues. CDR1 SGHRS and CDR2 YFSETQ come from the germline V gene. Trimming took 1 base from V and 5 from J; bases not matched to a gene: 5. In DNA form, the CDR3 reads TGCGCCAGCAGCTTGTGGACAGGGGGACAGGAGACCCAGTACTTC. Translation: CASSLWTGGQETQYF.

CDR3 coding DNA: TGTGCCAGCAGCCAAGTAGCGGGGGACAACTACAATGAGCAGTTCTTC. Encoded protein: CASSQVAGDNYNEQFF. The chain recombines TRBV14 with TRBJ2-1; 9 bases line up with TRBD2. The CDR3 consists of 16 residues. V trimming: 1 base; J trimming: 3 bases; junction bases outside the gene matches: 4. CDR1 is SGHDN, CDR2 FVKESK, per germline.

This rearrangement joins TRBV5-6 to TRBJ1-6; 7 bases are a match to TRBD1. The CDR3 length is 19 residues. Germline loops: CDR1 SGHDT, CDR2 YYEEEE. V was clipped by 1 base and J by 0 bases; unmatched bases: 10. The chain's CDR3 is CASSLLRGPMSSYNSPLHF. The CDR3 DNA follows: TGTGCCAGCAGCTTGTTAAGGGGGCCTATGAGCTCCTATAATTCACCCCTCCACTTT.

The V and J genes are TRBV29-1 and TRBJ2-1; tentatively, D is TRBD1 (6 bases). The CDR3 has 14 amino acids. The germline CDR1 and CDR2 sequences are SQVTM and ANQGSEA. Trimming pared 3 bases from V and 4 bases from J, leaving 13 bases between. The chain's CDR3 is CSVDGIGQYNEQFF. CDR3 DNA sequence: TGCAGCGTTGACGGCATCGGACAGTACAATGAGCAGTTCTTC.

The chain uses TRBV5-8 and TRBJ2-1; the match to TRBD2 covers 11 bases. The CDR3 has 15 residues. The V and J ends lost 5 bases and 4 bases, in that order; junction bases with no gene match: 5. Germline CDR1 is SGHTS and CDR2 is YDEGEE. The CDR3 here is CASRYLAGGYNEQFF. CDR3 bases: TGTGCCAGCAGATACCTAGCGGGAGGTTACAATGAGCAGTTCTTC. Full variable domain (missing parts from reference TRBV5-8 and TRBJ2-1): EAGVTQSPTHLIKTRGQQATLRCSPISGHTSVYWYQQALGLGLQFLLWYDEGEERNRGNFPPRFSGRQFPNYSSELNVNALELEDSALYLCASRYLAGGYNEQFFGPGTRLTVL.

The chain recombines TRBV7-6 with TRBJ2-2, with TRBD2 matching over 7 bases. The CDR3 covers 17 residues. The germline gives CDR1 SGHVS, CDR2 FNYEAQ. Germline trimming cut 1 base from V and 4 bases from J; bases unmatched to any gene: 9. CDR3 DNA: TGTGCCAGCAGCTTAGGTTCGTGGGAGGGGTCCACCGGGGAGCTGTTTTTT. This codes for CASSLGSWEGSTGELFF. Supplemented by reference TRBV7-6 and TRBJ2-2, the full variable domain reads GAGVSQSPRYKVTKRGQDVALRCDPISGHVSLYWYRQALGQGPEFLTYFNYEAQQDKSGLPNDRFSAERPEGSISTLTIQRTEQRDSAMYRCASSLGSWEGSTGELFFGEGSRLTVL.

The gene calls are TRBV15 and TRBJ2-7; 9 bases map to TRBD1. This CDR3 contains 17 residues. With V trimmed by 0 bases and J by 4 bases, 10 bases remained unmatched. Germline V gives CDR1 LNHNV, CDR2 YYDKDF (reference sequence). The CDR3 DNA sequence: TGTGCCACCAGCAGAGATCGTGGCACAGGGGGCGTTTACGAGCAGTACTTC. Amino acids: CATSRDRGTGGVYEQYF.

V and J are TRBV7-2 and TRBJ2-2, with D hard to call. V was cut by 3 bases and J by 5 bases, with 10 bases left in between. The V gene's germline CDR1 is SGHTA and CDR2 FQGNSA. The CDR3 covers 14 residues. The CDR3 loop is CASSFLRVTGELFF. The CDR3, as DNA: TGTGCCAGCAGCTTTTTACGGGTAACCGGGGAGCTGTTTTTT.

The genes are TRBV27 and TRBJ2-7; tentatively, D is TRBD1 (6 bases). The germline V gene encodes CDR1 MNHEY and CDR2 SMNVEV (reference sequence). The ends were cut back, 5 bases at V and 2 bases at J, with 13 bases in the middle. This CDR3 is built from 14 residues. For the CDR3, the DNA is TGTGCCAGCAGTCAGGGGAATGCGGCCTACGAGCAGTACTTC. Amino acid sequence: CASSQGNAAYEQYF.

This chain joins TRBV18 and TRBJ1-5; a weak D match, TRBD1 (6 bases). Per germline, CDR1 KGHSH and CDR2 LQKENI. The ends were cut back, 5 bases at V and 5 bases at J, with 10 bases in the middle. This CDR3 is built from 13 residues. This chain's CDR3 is CASSYRVDQPQHF. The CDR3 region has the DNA TGTGCCAGCTCATACAGGGTGGATCAGCCCCAGCATTTT.

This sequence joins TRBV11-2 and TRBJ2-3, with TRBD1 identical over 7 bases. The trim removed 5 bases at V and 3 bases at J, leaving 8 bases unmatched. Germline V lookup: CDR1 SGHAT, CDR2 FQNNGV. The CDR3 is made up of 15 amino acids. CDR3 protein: CASSLLGGRTDTQYF. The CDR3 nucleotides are TGTGCCAGCAGCCTATTAGGGGGCCGGACAGATACGCAGTATTTT.

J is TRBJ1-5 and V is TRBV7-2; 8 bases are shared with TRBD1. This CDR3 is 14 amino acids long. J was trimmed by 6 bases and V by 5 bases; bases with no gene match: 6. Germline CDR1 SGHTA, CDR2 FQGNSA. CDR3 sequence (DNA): TGTGCCAGCAGCCCAGGGGGCGTTGTTCAGCCCCAGCATTTT. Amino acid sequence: CASSPGGVVQPQHF.

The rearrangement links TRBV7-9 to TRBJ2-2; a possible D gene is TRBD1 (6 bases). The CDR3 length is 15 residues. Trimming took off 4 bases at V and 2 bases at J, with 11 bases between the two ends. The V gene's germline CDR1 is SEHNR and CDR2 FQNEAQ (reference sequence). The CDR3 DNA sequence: TGTGCCAGCAGCTCCGGGACACTCAACACCGGGGAGCTGTTTTTT. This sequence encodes CASSSGTLNTGELFF.

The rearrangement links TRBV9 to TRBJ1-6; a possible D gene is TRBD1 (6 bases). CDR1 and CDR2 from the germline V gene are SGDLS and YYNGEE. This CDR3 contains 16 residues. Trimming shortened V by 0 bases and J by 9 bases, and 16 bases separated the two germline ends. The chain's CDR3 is CASSVGTAQVGSPLHF. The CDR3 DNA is TGTGCCAGCAGCGTAGGGACAGCCCAGGTCGGTTCACCCCTCCACTTT.

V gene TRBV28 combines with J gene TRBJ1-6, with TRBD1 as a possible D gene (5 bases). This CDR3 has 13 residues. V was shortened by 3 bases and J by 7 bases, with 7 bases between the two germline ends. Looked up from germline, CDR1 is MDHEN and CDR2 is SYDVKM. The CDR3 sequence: CASSFPGNSPLHF. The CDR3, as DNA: TGTGCCAGCAGTTTTCCAGGGAATTCACCCCTCCACTTT.

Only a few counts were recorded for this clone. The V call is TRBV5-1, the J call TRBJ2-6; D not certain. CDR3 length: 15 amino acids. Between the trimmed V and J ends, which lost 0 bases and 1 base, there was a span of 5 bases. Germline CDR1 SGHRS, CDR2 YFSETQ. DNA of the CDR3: TGCGCCAGCAGCTTGGTACTGTCTGGGGCCAACGTCCTGACTTTC. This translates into CASSLVLSGANVLTF.

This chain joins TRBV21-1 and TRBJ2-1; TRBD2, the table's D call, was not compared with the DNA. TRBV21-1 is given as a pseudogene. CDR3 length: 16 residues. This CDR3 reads CASSKVGSGGVKKQFF. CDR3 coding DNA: TGTGCCAGCAGCAAAGTCGGGAGCGGGGGGGTCAAGAAGCAGTTCTTC.

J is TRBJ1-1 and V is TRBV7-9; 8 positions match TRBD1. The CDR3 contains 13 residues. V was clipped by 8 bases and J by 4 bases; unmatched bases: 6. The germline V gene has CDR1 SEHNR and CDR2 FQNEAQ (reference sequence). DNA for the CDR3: TGTGCCAGCGCGACTACAGGGGGCACTGAAGCTTTCTTT. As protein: CASATTGGTEAFF.

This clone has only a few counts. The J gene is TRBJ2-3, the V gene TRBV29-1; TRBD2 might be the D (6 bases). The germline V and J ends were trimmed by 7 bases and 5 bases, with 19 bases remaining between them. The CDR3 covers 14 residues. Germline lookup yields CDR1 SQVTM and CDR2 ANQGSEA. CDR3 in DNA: TGCAGCGGGGCTCCGAGGGAGGTGGGAGATACGCAGTATTTT. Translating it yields CSGAPREVGDTQYF.

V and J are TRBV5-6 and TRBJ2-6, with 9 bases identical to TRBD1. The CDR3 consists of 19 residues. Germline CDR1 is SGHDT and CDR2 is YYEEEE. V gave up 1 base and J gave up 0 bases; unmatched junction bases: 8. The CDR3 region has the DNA TGTGCCAGCAGCTTGCGCCGGGGACAGGGCGTCTCTGGGGCCAACGTCCTGACTTTC. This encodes CASSLRRGQGVSGANVLTF. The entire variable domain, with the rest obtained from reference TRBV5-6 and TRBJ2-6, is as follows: DAGVTQSPTHLIKTRGQQVTLRCSPKSGHDTVSWYQQALGQGPQFIFQYYEEEERQRGNFPDRFSGHQFPNYSSELNVNALLLGDSALYLCASSLRRGQGVSGANVLTFGAGSRLTVL.

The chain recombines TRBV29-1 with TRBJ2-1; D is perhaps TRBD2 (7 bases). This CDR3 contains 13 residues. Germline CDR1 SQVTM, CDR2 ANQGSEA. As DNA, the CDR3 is TGCAGTGGACGGGGGGCCCCGGGGAATGAGCAGTTCTTC. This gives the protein CSGRGAPGNEQFF.

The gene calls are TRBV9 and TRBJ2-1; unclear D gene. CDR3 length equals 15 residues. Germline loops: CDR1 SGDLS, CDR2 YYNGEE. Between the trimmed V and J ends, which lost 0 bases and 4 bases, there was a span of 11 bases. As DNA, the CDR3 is TGTGCCAGCAGCGTAGCACCCTACGTTTACAATGAGCAGTTCTTC. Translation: CASSVAPYVYNEQFF.

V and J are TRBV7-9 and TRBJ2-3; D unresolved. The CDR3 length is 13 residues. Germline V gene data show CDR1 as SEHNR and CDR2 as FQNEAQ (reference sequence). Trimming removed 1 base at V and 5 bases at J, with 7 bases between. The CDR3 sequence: CASSLGPLDTQYF. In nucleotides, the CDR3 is TGTGCCAGCAGCTTAGGTCCCTTAGATACGCAGTATTTT. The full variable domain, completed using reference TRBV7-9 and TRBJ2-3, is DTGVSQNPRHKITKRGQNVTFRCDPISEHNRLYWYRQTLGQGPEFLTYFQNEAQLEKSRLLSDRFSAERPKGSFSTLEIQRTEQGDSAMYLCASSLGPLDTQYFGPGTRLTVL.